The 28 T cell receptor beta chains in this list originate from one sample, sequenced in a study of T cells in Graves' hyperthyroidism and ophthalmopathy. It was RNA transcripts that yielded the amplified TCR beta CDR3 regions. The HTBI set primed first-round TCR CDR3 RT-PCR. A single record per CDR3 protein comes from TCRdb applying MiXCR to the multiplex PCR reads. The table lists 370,000 or so distinct CDR3 sequences, around 16% of them singletons. The sequencing sample was made of blood. Every receptor here comes from a woman under 30 with Graves' hyperthyroidism that later progressed to Graves' ophthalmopathy.

At least ten counts were recorded for this clonotype. The chain joins TRBV27 to TRBJ2-7; D gene uncertain. Per germline, CDR1 MNHEY and CDR2 SMNVEV (reference sequence). The V gene lost 7 bases and the J gene lost 3 bases, with 13 bases spanning the gap. This CDR3 has 13 amino acids. CDR3 nucleotides: TGTGCCAGCAAGGCCCGGACGGGCTACGAGCAGTACTTC. Its translation is CASKARTGYEQYF.

As regards this clonotype: A much larger clone sits a single nucleotide away, making a read error possible. The chain has TRBV7-9 and TRBJ2-3; weak D call: TRBD1 (5 bases). Germline-derived CDR1 and CDR2 are SEHNR and FQNEAQ (reference sequence). This CDR3 region has 16 residues. The V and J ends lost 3 bases and 5 bases respectively, with 18 bases between them. Written as DNA, the CDR3 is TGTGCCAGCAGCTTTAAGCCCGGTAGGGGTAGAGATACGCAGTATTTT. Translated, it gives CASSFKPGRGRDTQYF.

This clonotype was picked up a small number of times. This chain links TRBV6-1 with TRBJ1-2; the match to TRBD1 covers 12 bases. The CDR3 runs 14 residues. Looked up from germline, CDR1 is MNHNS and CDR2 is SASEGT. With V trimmed by 6 bases and J by 3 bases, 2 bases remained unmatched. The CDR3 region has the DNA TGTGCCAGCAGGGGGACAGGGGGCCACTATGGCTACACCTTC. Residues: CASRGTGGHYGYTF.

The rearrangement uses TRBV30 and TRBJ2-5, with TRBD2 matching over 10 bases. V trimming: 5 bases; J trimming: 2 bases; junction bases outside the gene matches: 2. The CDR3 contains 13 residues. Germline assignment: CDR1 GTSNPN and CDR2 SVGIG (reference sequence). The CDR3 nucleotides are TGTGCCTGGTGGACTAGCGGTCAAGAGACCCAGTACTTC. Translated, it gives CAWWTSGQETQYF.

This clonotype showed up just a few times. The chain employs TRBV5-6 and TRBJ2-7; 7 bases line up with TRBD1. The V gene end was trimmed by 2 bases and the J gene end by 5 bases; junction bases not matched to a gene: 7. The CDR3 has 14 residues. The germline gives CDR1 SGHDT, CDR2 YYEEEE. The CDR3 loop is CASSFYRGAHEQYF. CDR3 DNA: TGTGCCAGCAGCTTCTACAGGGGCGCCCACGAGCAGTACTTC.

There are many counts of this clonotype. The chain uses TRBV7-2 and TRBJ2-1, with TRBD2 matching over 12 bases. The CDR3 covers 16 residues. Germline trimming cut 5 bases from V and 5 bases from J; bases unmatched to any gene: 7. CDR1 is SGHTA and CDR2 is FQGNSA in the germline V gene. This chain's CDR3 is CASSQRTSGTHNEQFF. CDR3 coding DNA: TGTGCCAGCAGCCAACGGACTAGCGGGACTCACAATGAGCAGTTCTTC.

This clonotype was counted ten times or more. The CDR3 bases are TGTGCCAGCAGGGGTACTTACAATGAGCAGTTCTTC. It translates to CASRGTYNEQFF. The chain combines TRBV27 with TRBJ2-1; D remains ambiguous. Germline CDR1 reads MNHEY; CDR2 reads SMNVEV (reference sequence). V was pared by 6 bases and J by 4 bases, with 7 bases between. This CDR3 is built from 12 residues.

CDR3 protein: CASSQVRGRTLYEQYF. The DNA for the CDR3 is TGCGCCAGCAGCCAAGTAAGGGGGAGGACGCTCTACGAGCAGTACTTC. The rearrangement uses TRBV4-3 and TRBJ2-7, with D perhaps being TRBD1 or TRBD2 (6 bases each). CDR1 and CDR2 (germline): LGHNA, YSLEER. This CDR3 comprises 16 residues. V was trimmed by 1 base and J by 3 bases, leaving 16 bases between them.

V usage is TRBV7-3 and J usage is TRBJ2-1, with 10 bases identical to TRBD2. Looked up from germline, CDR1 is SGHTA and CDR2 is FQGTGA. The length of the CDR3 is 15 residues. V gave up 1 base and J gave up 9 bases; unmatched junction bases: 6. In DNA, the CDR3 is TGTGCCAGCAGCTTAAGGCTAGCGGGAGCAGGTGAGCAGTTCTTC. Translation: CASSLRLAGAGEQFF.

In this sample, this clonotype turned up many times. The gene calls are TRBV20-1 and TRBJ2-7, with unresolved D. Trimming cost V 0 bases and J 0 bases, with 12 bases left between them. The CDR3 loop spans 15 amino acids. CDR1 is DFQATT, CDR2 SNEGSKA, per germline (reference sequence). The CDR3 loop reads CSARDFETNSYEQYF. DNA of the CDR3: TGCAGTGCTAGAGATTTCGAGACGAACTCCTACGAGCAGTACTTC.

The chain combines TRBV14 with TRBJ2-5; 11 nucleotides align to TRBD1. Unmatched junction bases numbered 14, after V lost 4 bases and J lost 7 bases. Germline V gives CDR1 SGHDN, CDR2 FVKESK. The CDR3 extends over 17 amino acids. For the CDR3, the DNA is TGTGCCAGCAGCCCCCGATATCCGGGACAGGGGGAAGGGACCCAGTACTTC. Its translation: CASSPRYPGQGEGTQYF. Full variable domain (rest looked up from reference TRBV14 and TRBJ2-5): EAGVTQFPSHSVIEKGQTVTLRCDPISGHDNLYWYRRVMGKEIKFLLHFVKESKQDESGMPNNRFLAERTGGTYSTLKVQPAELEDSGVYFCASSPRYPGQGEGTQYFGPGTRLLVL.

This chain connects TRBV7-9 to TRBJ2-2; the D gene could be TRBD1 or TRBD2 (6 bases each). The CDR3 contains 17 residues. V lost 2 bases, J lost 3 bases, and 16 bases lay in between. From germline, CDR1 is SEHNR and CDR2 FQNEAQ (reference sequence). The CDR3 sequence: CASSLIPGAGYTGELFF. CDR3 nucleotides: TGTGCCAGCAGCTTAATCCCGGGGGCGGGGTACACCGGGGAGCTGTTTTTT.

This clonotype has a handful of counts. The genes are TRBV5-1 and TRBJ2-7; D remains unclear. Trimming removed 5 bases at V and 3 bases at J, with 21 bases between. Germline V gene sequence: CDR1 SGHRS, CDR2 YFSETQ. The length of the CDR3 is 16 residues. DNA of the CDR3: TGCGCCAGCAGATACGTCGGGCGGCAGGACCACTACGAGCAGTACTTC. Translating it yields CASRYVGRQDHYEQYF.

This clonotype was seen ten or more times. The V and J genes are TRBV5-1 and TRBJ2-2; D gene unclear. This CDR3 spans 13 amino acids. The V end lost 0 bases, the J end lost 5 bases, and 5 bases lay between the germline ends. Germline V gene data show CDR1 as SGHRS and CDR2 as YFSETQ. CDR3 bases: TGCGCCAGCAGCTTGGGGCAGACCGGGGAGCTGTTTTTT. This translates into CASSLGQTGELFF.

This clonotype was seen only a few times. The gene calls are TRBV14 and TRBJ2-2; TRBD2 might be the D (6 bases). CDR1 and CDR2 from the germline V gene are SGHDN and FVKESK. Deletions cut 3 bases from V and 5 bases from J, with 10 bases between. The CDR3 length is 14 residues. The CDR3 nucleotides are TGTGCCAGCAGCCATTCCGGACTAACCGGGGAGCTGTTTTTT. Translation: CASSHSGLTGELFF.

This clonotype was recorded at least ten times. This chain uses TRBV7-8 with TRBJ1-5, with D perhaps matching TRBD1 (6 bases). Germline V gene data show CDR1 as SGHVS and CDR2 as FQNEAQ. The CDR3 runs 15 residues. V was trimmed by 5 bases and J by 1 base, leaving 12 bases between them. For the CDR3, the DNA is TGTGCCAGCAGCCCGGACAGAATAAGCAATCAGCCCCAGCATTTT. It codes for CASSPDRISNQPQHF.

At least ten counts were recorded for this clonotype. V is TRBV28 and J is TRBJ2-3; D assignment may be TRBD1 or TRBD2 (5 bases each). Deletions cut 3 bases from V and 1 base from J, with 20 bases between. CDR1 and CDR2 (germline): MDHEN, SYDVKM. This CDR3 has 18 amino acids. The CDR3 protein is CASSFGALRASGTDTQYF. In nucleotides, the CDR3 is TGTGCCAGCAGTTTCGGGGCCCTCCGGGCGAGCGGCACAGATACGCAGTATTTT.

The rearrangement uses TRBV20-1 and TRBJ2-1, with unresolved D. This CDR3 contains 13 residues. Germline V CDR1 and CDR2: DFQATT, SNEGSKA (reference sequence). The V end was cut by 3 bases, the J end by 0 bases, with 6 bases between. In DNA form, the CDR3 reads TGCAGTGCTAGGGATTACTCCTACAATGAGCAGTTCTTC. Translating it yields CSARDYSYNEQFF.

This clonotype was observed many times. The chain carries TRBV20-1 and TRBJ2-1; maybe TRBD2 (6 bases). The CDR3 covers 14 residues. V was pared by 6 bases and J by 3 bases, with 15 bases between. Germline assignment: CDR1 DFQATT and CDR2 SNEGSKA (reference sequence). This CDR3 is CSARGRTYYNEQFF. The DNA of the CDR3 is TGCAGTGCCCGGGGGAGGACCTACTACAATGAGCAGTTCTTC.

The rearrangement joins TRBV7-2 to TRBJ2-2, with 7 bases lining up with TRBD2. The CDR3 has 15 residues. Trimming removed 3 bases from V and 5 bases from J; junction bases left unmatched: 6. Germline CDR1 is SGHTA and CDR2 is FQGNSA. The CDR3 nucleotides read TGTGCCAGCAGCTTTGGCGGGAGCTGGACCGGGGAGCTGTTTTTT. Translating it yields CASSFGGSWTGELFF. The full variable domain, completed using reference TRBV7-2 and TRBJ2-2, is GAGVSQSPSNKVTEKGKDVELRCDPISGHTALYWYRQSLGQGLEFLIYFQGNSAPDKSGLPSDRFSAERTGGSVSTLTIQRTQQEDSAVYLCASSFGGSWTGELFFGEGSRLTVL.

As regards this clonotype: A much larger clone is a single base away; this may be a read error. The rearrangement links TRBV25-1 to TRBJ2-7; D might be TRBD2 (5 bases). Germline CDR1 and CDR2: MGHDK and SYGVNS. The CDR3 extends over 16 amino acids. The V and J ends lost 2 bases and 0 bases respectively, with 14 bases between them. CDR3 in amino acids: CASSERSASRSYEQYF. As DNA, the CDR3 is TGTGCCAGCAGTGAACGGTCGGCTAGCCGCTCCTACGAGCAGTACTTC.

The chain is built from TRBV9 and TRBJ2-7; 11 nucleotides match TRBD2. The germline gives CDR1 SGDLS, CDR2 YYNGEE. The CDR3 is made up of 15 amino acids. The ends lost 0 bases at V and 7 bases at J; junction bases unmatched: 6. CDR3 sequence reads: CASSVVAGGPDEQYF. The CDR3 DNA is TGTGCCAGCAGCGTAGTAGCGGGAGGGCCGGATGAGCAGTACTTC.

This clonotype turned up a few times. The chain employs TRBV7-9 and TRBJ2-3; 9 bases fit TRBD1. V lost 6 bases to trimming and J lost 3 bases; unmatched junction nucleotides: 7. Germline CDR1 is SEHNR and CDR2 is FQNEAQ (reference sequence). The CDR3 spans 15 residues. The CDR3 region has the DNA TGTGCCAGCAGGGGCCCAGGACAGGGGACAGATACGCAGTATTTT. This sequence encodes CASRGPGQGTDTQYF.

The V and J genes are TRBV10-1 and TRBJ2-3; D might be TRBD2 (5 bases). Germline assignment: CDR1 WNHNN and CDR2 SYGVQD (reference sequence). The CDR3 is 13 residues long. V was pared by 2 bases and J by 10 bases, with 13 bases between. The CDR3 here is CASSEIDYMPQYF. The DNA of the CDR3 is TGCGCCAGCAGTGAGATCGACTATATGCCGCAGTATTTT.

Comment on this clonotype: A much larger clone sits a single nucleotide away, making a read error possible. The rearrangement joins TRBV20-1 to TRBJ2-7, with D unclear. The CDR3 spans 14 residues. Germline V gene lookup returns CDR1 DFQATT and CDR2 SNEGSKA (reference sequence). V dropped 0 bases and J dropped 0 bases, with 9 bases sitting between them. This CDR3 is CSARDLGVSYEQYF. CDR3 DNA sequence: TGCAGTGCTAGAGATCTTGGGGTCTCCTACGAGCAGTACTTC.

In regard to this clonotype: A read error may explain this, as a much larger clone is one base away. The J gene is TRBJ1-1, the V gene TRBV20-1; the D gene is possibly TRBD1 (5 bases). The germline CDR1 and CDR2 sequences are DFQATT and SNEGSKA (reference sequence). V was cut by 7 bases and J by 3 bases, with 24 bases left in between. This CDR3 spans 16 amino acids. CDR3 DNA: TGCAGTGATAACCCCGCCGGGACTCGGATGGACACTGAAGCTTTCTTT. This encodes CSDNPAGTRMDTEAFF.

In its sample, this clonotype was seen a few times. The V call is TRBV6-1, the J call TRBJ1-5; TRBD1 aligns across 7 bases. CDR3 length equals 15 residues. V trimming: 4 bases; J trimming: 3 bases; junction bases outside the gene matches: 6. From germline, CDR1 is MNHNS and CDR2 SASEGT. CDR3 sequence: CASSAGTAVNQPQHF. The CDR3 coding sequence is TGTGCCAGCAGTGCCGGGACAGCGGTCAATCAGCCCCAGCATTTT.

This clonotype was observed many times. The V call is TRBV7-2, the J call TRBJ2-4; unclear D gene. Germline CDR1 reads SGHTA; CDR2 reads FQGNSA. Trimming left V 1 base short and J 0 bases short, with 13 bases between. The CDR3 is 17 amino acids. CDR3 nucleotides: TGTGCCAGCAGCTTAGGGGCTGGCTTACTAGCCAAAAACATTCAGTACTTC. This translates into CASSLGAGLLAKNIQYF.